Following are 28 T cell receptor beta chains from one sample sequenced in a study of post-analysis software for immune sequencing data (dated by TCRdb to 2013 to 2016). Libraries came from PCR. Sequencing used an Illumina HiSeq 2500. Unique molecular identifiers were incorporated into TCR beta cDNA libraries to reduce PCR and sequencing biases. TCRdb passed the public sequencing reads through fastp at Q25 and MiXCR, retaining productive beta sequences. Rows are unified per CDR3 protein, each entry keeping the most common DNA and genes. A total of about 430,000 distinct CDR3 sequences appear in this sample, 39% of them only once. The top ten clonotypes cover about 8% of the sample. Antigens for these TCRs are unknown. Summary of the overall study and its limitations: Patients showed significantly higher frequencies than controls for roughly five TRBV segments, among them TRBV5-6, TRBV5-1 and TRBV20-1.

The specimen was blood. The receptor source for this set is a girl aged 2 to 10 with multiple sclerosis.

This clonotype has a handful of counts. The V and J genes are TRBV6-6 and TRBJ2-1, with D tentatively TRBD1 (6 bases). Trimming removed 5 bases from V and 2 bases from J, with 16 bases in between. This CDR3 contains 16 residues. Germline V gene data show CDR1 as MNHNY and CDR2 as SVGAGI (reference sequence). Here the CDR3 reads CASSLQGRIPYNEQFF. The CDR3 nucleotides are TGTGCCAGCAGTCTCCAGGGGAGAATACCCTACAATGAGCAGTTCTTC.

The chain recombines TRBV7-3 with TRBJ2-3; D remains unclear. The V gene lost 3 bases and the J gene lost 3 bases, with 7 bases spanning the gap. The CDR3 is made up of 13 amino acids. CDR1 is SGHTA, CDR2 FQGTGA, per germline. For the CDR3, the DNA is TGTGCCAGCAGCTTCGCCCCAACAGATACGCAGTATTTT. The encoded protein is CASSFAPTDTQYF.

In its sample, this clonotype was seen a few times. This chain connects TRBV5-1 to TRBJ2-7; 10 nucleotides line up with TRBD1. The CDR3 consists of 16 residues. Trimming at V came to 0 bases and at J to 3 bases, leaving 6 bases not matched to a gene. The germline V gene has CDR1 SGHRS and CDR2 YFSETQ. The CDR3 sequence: CASSLVPTGGIYEQYF. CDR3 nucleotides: TGCGCCAGCAGCTTGGTCCCGACAGGGGGCATCTACGAGCAGTACTTC.

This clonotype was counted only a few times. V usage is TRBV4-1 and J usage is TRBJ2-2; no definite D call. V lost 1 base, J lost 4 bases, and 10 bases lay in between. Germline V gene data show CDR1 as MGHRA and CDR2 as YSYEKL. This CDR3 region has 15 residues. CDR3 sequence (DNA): TGCGCCAGCAGCCAAGGCCCGATGGGCACCGGGGAGCTGTTTTTT. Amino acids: CASSQGPMGTGELFF.

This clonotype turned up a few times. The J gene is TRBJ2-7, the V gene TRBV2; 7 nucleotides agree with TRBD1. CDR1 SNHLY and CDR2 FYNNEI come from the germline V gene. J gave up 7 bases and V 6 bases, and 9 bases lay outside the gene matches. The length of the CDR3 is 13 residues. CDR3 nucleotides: TGTGCCAGCAGCGAGAGGGGGCTGGGGGAGCAGTACTTC. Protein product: CASSERGLGEQYF. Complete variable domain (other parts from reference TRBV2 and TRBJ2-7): EPEVTQTPSHQVTQMGQEVILRCVPISNHLYFYWYRQILGQKVEFLVSFYNNEISEKSEIFDDQFSVERPDGSNFTLKIRSTKLEDSAMYFCASSERGLGEQYFGPGTRLTVT.

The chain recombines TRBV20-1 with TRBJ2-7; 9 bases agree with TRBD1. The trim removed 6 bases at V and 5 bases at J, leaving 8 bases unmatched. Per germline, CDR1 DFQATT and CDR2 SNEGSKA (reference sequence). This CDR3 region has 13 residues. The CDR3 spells CSAAPGQGNEQYF. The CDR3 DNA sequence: TGCAGTGCCGCACCCGGACAGGGGAACGAGCAGTACTTC.

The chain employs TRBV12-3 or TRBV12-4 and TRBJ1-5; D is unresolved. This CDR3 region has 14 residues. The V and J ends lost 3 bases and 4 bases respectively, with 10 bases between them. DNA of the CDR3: TGTGCCAGCAGTTTTAGGGTGGCAAATCAGCCCCAGCATTTT. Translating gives CASSFRVANQPQHF.

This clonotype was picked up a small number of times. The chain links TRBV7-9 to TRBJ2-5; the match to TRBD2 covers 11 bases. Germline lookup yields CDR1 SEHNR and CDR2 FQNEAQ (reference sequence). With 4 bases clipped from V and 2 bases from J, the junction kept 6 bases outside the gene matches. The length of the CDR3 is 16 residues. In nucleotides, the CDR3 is TGTGCCAGCAGCTCGCGACTAGCGGGGTCACAAGAGACCCAGTACTTC. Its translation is CASSSRLAGSQETQYF.

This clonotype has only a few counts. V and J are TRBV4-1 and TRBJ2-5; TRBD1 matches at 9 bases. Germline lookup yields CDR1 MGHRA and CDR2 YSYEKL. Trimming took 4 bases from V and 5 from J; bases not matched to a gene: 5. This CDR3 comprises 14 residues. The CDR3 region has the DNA TGCGCCAGCAGCCGAACAGGGGGCGAGGAGACCCAGTACTTC. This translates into CASSRTGGEETQYF.

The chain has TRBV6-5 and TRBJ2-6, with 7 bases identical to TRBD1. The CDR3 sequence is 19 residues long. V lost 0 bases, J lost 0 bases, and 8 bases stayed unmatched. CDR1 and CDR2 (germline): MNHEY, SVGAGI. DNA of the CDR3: TGTGCCAGCAGTTACTCTCCGATGGGACAGTCCTCTGGGGCCAACGTCCTGACTTTC. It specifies CASSYSPMGQSSGANVLTF.

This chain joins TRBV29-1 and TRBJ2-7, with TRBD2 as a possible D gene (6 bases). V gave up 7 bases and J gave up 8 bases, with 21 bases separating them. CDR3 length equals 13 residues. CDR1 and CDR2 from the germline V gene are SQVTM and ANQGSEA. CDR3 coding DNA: TGCAGCGCCCTAGCGCCACTTCAAGGAAAGCAGTACTTC. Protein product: CSALAPLQGKQYF.

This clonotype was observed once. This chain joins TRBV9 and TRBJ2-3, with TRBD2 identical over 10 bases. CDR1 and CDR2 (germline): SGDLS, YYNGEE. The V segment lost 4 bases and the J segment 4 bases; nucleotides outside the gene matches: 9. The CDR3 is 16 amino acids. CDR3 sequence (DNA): TGTGCCAGCAGCAGCCCAGCGGGGGGGCTTGCAGATACGCAGTATTTT. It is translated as CASSSPAGGLADTQYF.

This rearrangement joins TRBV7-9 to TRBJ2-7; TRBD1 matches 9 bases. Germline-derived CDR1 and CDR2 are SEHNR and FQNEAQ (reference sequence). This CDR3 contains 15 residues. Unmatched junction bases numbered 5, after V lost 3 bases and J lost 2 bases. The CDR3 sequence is CASSFQGQGAYEQYF. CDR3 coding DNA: TGTGCCAGCAGCTTCCAGGGACAGGGAGCCTACGAGCAGTACTTC.

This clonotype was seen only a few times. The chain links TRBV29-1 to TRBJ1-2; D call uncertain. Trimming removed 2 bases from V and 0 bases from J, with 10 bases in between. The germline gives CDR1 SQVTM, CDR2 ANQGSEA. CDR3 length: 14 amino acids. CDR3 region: CSVEPARTNYGYTF. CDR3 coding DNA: TGCAGCGTTGAACCGGCCAGGACTAACTATGGCTACACCTTC.

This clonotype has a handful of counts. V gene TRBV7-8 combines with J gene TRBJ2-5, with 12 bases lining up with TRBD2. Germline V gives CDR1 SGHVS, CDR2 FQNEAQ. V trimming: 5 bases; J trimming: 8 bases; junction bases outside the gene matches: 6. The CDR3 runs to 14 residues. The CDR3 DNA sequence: TGTGCCAGCAGCCGACTAGCGGGAGAGGGTACCCAGTACTTC. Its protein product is CASSRLAGEGTQYF.

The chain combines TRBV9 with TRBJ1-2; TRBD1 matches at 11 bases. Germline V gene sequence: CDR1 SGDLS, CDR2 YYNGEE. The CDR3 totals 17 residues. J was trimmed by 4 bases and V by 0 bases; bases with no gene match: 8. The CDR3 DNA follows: TGTGCCAGCAGCGTAGGCGTCGGGACAGGGGGTATCTATGGCTACACCTTC. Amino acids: CASSVGVGTGGIYGYTF.

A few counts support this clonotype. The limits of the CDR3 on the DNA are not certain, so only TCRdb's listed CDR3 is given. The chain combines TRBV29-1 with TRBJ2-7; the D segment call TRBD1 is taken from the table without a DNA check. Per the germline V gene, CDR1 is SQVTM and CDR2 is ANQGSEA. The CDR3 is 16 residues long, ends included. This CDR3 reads CSVCLERDSSPYEQYF.

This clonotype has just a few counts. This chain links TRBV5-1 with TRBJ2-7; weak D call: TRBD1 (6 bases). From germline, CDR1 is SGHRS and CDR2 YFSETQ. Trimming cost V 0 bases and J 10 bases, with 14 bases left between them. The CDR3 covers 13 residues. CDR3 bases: TGCGCCAGCAGCTTGGCCCGACAGGACGTTCAGTACTTC. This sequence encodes CASSLARQDVQYF.

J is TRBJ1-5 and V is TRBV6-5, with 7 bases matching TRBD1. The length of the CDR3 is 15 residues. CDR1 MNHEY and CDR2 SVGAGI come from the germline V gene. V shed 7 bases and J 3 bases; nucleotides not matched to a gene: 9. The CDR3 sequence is CASKSGGAYNQPQHF. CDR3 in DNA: TGTGCCAGCAAATCAGGGGGTGCCTACAATCAGCCCCAGCATTTT.

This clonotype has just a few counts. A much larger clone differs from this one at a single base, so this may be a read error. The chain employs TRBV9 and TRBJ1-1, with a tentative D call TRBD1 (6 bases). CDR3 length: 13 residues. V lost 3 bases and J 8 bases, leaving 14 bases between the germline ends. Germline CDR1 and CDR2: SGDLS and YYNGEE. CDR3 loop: CASSAGTREEAFF. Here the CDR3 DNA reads TGTGCCAGCAGCGCAGGGACACGGGAAGAAGCTTTCTTT.

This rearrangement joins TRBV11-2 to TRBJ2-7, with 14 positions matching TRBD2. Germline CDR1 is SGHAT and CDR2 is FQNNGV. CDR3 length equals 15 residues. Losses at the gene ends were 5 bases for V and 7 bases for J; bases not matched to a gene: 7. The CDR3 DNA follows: TGTGCCAGCAGCATCAGACTAGCGGGAGGGGGGGAGCAGTACTTC. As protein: CASSIRLAGGGEQYF. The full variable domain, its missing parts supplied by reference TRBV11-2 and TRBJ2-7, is EAGVAQSPRYKIIEKRQSVAFWCNPISGHATLYWYQQILGQGPKLLIQFQNNGVVDDSQLPKDRFSAERLKGVDSTLKIQPAKLEDSAVYLCASSIRLAGGGEQYFGPGTRLTVT.

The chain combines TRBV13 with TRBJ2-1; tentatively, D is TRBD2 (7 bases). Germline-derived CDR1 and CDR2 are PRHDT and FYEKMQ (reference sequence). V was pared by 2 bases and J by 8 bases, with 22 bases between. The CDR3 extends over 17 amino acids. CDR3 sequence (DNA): TGTGCCAGCAGCTTATTGGGGGGGCGAAGTGTGGGCGATGAGCAGTTCTTC. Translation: CASSLLGGRSVGDEQFF.

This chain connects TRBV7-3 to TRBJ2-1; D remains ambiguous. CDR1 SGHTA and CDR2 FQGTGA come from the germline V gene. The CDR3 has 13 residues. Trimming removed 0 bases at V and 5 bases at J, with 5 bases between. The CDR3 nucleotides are TGTGCCAGCAGCTTAACAGCTGACAATGAGCAGTTCTTC. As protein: CASSLTADNEQFF.

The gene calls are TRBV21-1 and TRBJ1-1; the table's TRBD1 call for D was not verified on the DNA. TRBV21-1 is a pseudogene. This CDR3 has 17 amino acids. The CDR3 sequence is CASSKGGRPGGMSEAFF. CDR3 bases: TGTGCCAGCAGCAAAGGGGGGCGCCCTGGGGGAATGTCTGAAGCTTTCTTT.

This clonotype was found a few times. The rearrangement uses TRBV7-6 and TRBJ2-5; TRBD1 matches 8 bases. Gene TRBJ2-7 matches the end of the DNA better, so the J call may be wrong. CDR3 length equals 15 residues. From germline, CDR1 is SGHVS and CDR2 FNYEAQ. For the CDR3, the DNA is TGTGCCAGCATCTCCAACCCCGACAGGGGTCACGAGCAGTACTTC. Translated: CASISNPDRGHEQYF.

The CDR3 nucleotides are TGTGCCAACAGCCCCGGGACAGCGTCGTATCAGCCCCAGCATTTT. Translation: CANSPGTASYQPQHF. The rearrangement uses TRBV28 and TRBJ1-5; 7 bases match TRBD1. Germline V gene lookup returns CDR1 MDHEN and CDR2 SYDVKM. This CDR3 region has 15 residues. The V segment lost 10 bases and the J segment 5 bases; nucleotides outside the gene matches: 14.

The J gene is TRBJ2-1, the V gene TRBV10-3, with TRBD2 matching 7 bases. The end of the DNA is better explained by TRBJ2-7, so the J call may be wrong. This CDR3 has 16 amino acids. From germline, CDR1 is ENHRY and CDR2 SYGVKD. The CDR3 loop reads CAISDTSGVGYNEQYF. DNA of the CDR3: TGTGCCATCAGTGACACGAGCGGGGTAGGCTACAATGAGCAGTACTTC.

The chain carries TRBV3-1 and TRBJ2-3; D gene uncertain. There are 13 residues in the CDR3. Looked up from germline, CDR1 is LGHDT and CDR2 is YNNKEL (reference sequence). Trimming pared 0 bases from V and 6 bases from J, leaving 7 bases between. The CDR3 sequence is CASSQEGSDTQYF. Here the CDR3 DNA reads TGTGCCAGCAGCCAAGAAGGGTCCGATACGCAGTATTTT.